Presented here are 2 T cell receptor beta chains from one specimen sequenced in a study of control samples from healthy donors and cancer patients (dated by TCRdb to the early 2020s). Libraries came from the immunoSEQ multiplex PCR assay. TCRdb stores this immuneACCESS table with in-frame sequences only. Part of the clones is absent; in the studies checked, under half of the shortfall reflects unresolved V genes, and no reason is known for the rest. This sample has 88,000 or so clones in its table, and 94% of those were observed once. The top ten clonotypes cover less than 6% of the sample. Material: blood. All receptors derive from a woman between 18 and 29 years old in good health.

The V and J genes are TRBV15 and TRBJ1-1; perhaps TRBD1 as D (5 bases). The germline CDR1 and CDR2 sequences are LNHNV and YYDKDF (reference sequence). The V end was cut by 3 bases, the J end by 0 bases, with 11 bases between. The CDR3 has 15 residues. Written as DNA, the CDR3 is TGTGCCACCAGCAGGCCGACAGTAATGAACACTGAAGCTTTCTTT. The encoded protein is CATSRPTVMNTEAFF.

This clone was detected once. The chain recombines TRBV5-6 with TRBJ2-7; no clear D gene. The ends were cut back, 0 bases at V and 0 bases at J, with 13 bases in the middle. CDR3 length equals 16 residues. Looked up from germline, CDR1 is SGHDT and CDR2 is YYEEEE. The CDR3, as DNA: TGTGCCAGCAGCTTGGCCGTTACCGGGTTCTCCTACGAGCAGTACTTC. Encoded protein: CASSLAVTGFSYEQYF.